This T cell receptor beta chain was found in a study of T cell repertoires in cytomegalovirus infection. On the study more broadly: Peptides in the study included HLA-C-restricted and HLA-B-restricted CMV epitopes. Findings and limits, study-wide: HLA-C-restricted CMV-specific TCR beta clonotypes were dominant in the ex vivo response.

Using its own MiXCR run on the reads, TCRdb lists one record per CDR3 protein. This table has 200,000 to 250,000 distinct CDR3 sequences, 35% to 45% appearing once. This clonotype was seen a few times. Its antigen is not identified. The length of the CDR3 is 15 residues. The V gene's germline CDR1 is MNHEY and CDR2 SMNVEV (reference sequence). V dropped 5 bases and J dropped 0 bases, with 12 bases sitting between them. Source: CD8+ T cells from cultured PBMCs, taken from culture after CMV antigen stimulation. The gene calls are TRBV27 and TRBJ2-3; D not certain. The origin of this receptor is a human donor in good health (CMV status not recorded). Some clones in this sample may be carry-over from other donors' samples. The CDR3 region has the DNA TGTGCCAGCAGTCGCGGCGCCCGGAGCACAGATACGCAGTATTTT. Translated, it gives CASSRGARSTDTQYF.